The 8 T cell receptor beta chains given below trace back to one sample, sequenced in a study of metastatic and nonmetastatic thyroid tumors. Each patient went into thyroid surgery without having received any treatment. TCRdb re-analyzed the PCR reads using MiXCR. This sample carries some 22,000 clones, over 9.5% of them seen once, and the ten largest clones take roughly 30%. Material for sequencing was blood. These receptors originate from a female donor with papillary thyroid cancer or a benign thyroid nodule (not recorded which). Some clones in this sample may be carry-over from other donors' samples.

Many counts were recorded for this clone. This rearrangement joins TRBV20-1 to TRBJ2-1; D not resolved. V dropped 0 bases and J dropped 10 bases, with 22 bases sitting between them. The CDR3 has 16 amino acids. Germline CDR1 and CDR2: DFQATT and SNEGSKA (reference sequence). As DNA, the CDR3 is TGCAGTGCTAGAGATTGGATGGCGGCCTTTTTGTGGGAGCAGTTCTTC. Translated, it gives CSARDWMAAFLWEQFF.

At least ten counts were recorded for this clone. The CDR3 is CASSGNLQGGGNTIYF. The CDR3 coding sequence is TGTGCCAGCAGCGGAAACCTTCAGGGAGGGGGAAACACCATATATTTT. The chain joins TRBV9 to TRBJ1-3; a possible D gene is TRBD1 (5 bases). Germline CDR1 SGDLS, CDR2 YYNGEE. The CDR3 is made up of 16 amino acids. The ends were cut back, 3 bases at V and 4 bases at J, with 17 bases in the middle. The whole variable domain, filled in from reference TRBV9 and TRBJ1-3, reads DSGVTQTPKHLITATGQRVTLRCSPRSGDLSVYWYQQSLDQGLQFLIQYYNGEERAKGNILERFSAQQFPDLHSELNLSSLELGDSALYFCASSGNLQGGGNTIYFGEGSWLTVV.

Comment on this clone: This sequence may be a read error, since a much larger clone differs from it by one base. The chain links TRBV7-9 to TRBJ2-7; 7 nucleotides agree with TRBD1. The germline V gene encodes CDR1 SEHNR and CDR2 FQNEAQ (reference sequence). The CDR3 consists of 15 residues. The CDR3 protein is CASSEATGVAYQQYF. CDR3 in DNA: TGTGCCAGCAGCGAAGCTACAGGGGTCGCCTACCAGCAGTACTTC.

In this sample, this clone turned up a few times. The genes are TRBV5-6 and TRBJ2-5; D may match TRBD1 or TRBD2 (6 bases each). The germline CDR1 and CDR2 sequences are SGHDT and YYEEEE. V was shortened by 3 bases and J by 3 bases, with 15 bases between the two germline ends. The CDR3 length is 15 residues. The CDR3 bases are TGTGCCAGCAGCTCTCTAGGGGGGACGGAAGAGACCCAGTACTTC. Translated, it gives CASSSLGGTEETQYF.

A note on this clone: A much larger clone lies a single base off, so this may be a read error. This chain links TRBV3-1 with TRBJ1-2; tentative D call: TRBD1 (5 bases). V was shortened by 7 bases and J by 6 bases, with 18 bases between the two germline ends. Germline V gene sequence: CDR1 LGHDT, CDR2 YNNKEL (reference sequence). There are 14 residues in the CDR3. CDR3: CASTILGVENGYTF. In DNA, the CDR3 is TGTGCCAGCACCATTCTAGGGGTTGAGAATGGCTACACCTTC.

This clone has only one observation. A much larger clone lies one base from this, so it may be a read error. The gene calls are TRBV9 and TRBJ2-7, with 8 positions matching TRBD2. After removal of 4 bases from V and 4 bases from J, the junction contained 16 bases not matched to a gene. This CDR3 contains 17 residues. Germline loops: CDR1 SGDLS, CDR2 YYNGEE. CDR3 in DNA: TGTGCCAGCAGCCCAGGTGGCGGGACTAGAGTCATTTACGAGCAGTACTTC. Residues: CASSPGGGTRVIYEQYF.

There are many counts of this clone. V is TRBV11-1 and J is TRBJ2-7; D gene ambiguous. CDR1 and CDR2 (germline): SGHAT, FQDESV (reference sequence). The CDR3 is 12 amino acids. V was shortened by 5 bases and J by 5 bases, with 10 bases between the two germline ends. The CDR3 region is CASSQESDEQYF. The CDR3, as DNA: TGTGCCAGCAGCCAGGAGTCTGACGAGCAGTACTTC.

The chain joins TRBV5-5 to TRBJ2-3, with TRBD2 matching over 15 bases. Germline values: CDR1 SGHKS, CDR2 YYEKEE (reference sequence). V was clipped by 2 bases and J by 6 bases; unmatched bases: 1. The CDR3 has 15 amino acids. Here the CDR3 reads CASSFGTSGGDTQYF. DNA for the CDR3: TGTGCCAGCAGCTTTGGGACTAGCGGGGGGGATACGCAGTATTTT.